Given below is one T cell receptor (beta chain) in context. No cognate antigen has been identified for it. Within one base of it there is no much larger clone, and no base qualities were kept. The entry originates in a study of cytomegalovirus exposure and HLA in healthy donors (dated by TCRdb to about 2017). Notes on the research overall: In an earlier analysis of around 540 of the donors, 276 Gb of sequence data and 120 million or so unique TCR beta sequences from about 190 million T cells were reported. Roughly 300 gigabases of sequencing data and approximately 85 million unique TCR sequences were included in an early release covering 500 to 750 HLA-typed donors. The genetic ancestry cluster associated with self-reported Caucasian donors included 80% to 90% of the 398 genotyped donors. The study aimed to test whether signatures of past pathogen exposure could be identified by cataloging public T cell receptors. Using immunosequencing, the study profiled T cell repertoires from some 670 subjects and related those repertoires to cytomegalovirus serostatus. Besides the first cohort of around 670 subjects, a separate validation cohort made up of around 120 different subjects was used. High-throughput TCR immunosequencing, statistical association of individual TCRs with disease status, and machine learning were combined to predict cytomegalovirus infection status. A later analysis re-examined previously published TCR beta repertoires from about 700 donors and added high-resolution HLA genotyping to investigate patterns of TCR occurrence. Rather than drawing on any new phenotypic data, the later analysis identified candidate immune exposures from TCR beta sequences and the way those sequences occurred across donors. To decide whether each TCR beta V gene segment behaved as functional or pseudogenic, an earlier analysis of over 500 of the donors relied on high-throughput TCR beta sequencing. Donor age, sex, ethnicity and CMV serostatus were compiled alongside the repertoire data. Genome-wide SNP genotypes for about 65% of the 666 donors were used in a later genetic analysis, which treated that subset as a discovery cohort. Every repertoire in the discovery cohort had been generated on one and the same sequencing platform. Both class I and class II loci were covered by HLA typing, at four-digit resolution. Typing coverage varied by locus: roughly 620-640 donors for A, B, C, DRB1 and DQB1; under 550 for DQA1; over 600 for DPA1; roughly 470 for DPB1. Because of strong linkage in the cohort, roughly five DR-DQ haplotypes were treated as single units for association and clustering. Among a few hundred genotyped donors of the cohort, an average of 235,054 unique TCR beta nucleotide sequences were sequenced per donor, about a sixth of them non-productive. Study-wide findings and limitations: In a later genetic analysis, fewer N-insertions in productive TCRs were reported among donors in an Asian-associated ancestry cluster than the roughly 700-donor mean. In vitro tests confirmed that three of the cytomegalovirus-associated TCR beta chains recognize cytomegalovirus antigens. While some public TCRs were present in many individuals, most TCR sequences turned up only very rarely across donors. Assigning TCR associations to individual alleles was difficult when HLA alleles, especially DR and DQ, strongly co-occurred. Correlated functional status among segregating V segments might reflect linkage disequilibrium, but an unknown experimental factor could not be ruled out. Broadly in line with IMGT annotations, most TCR beta V segments showed up in productive rearrangements about 87% or about 30% of the time in an earlier analysis of about 500 of the donors. According to a later analysis, most CMV-associated TCR beta chains appeared to be HLA-restricted, and the HLA associations seemed to be driven largely by CMV exposure. In a later analysis, TCR association rates were found to vary across HLA loci, with the most associated TCRs seen for DRB1 alleles and the fewest for HLA-C alleles. Roughly uniform sequencing depth across donors was assumed in presence/absence analyses, although this assumption may not hold. According to a later analysis, parvovirus B19, influenza, CMV and Epstein-Barr virus appeared linked to several top co-occurrence clusters. In a later analysis, 16,951 TCR beta sequences were associated with specific HLA alleles at a false discovery rate of 0.05. Cytomegalovirus status was reported to be diagnosed by the classifier with high specificity and sensitivity in both the original and validation cohorts. The sequencing pipeline was judged likely to have produced a cluster of highly shared sequence variants as a technical artifact. In a later analysis, HLA-associated TCR beta chains were found to be more clonally expanded and to have lower generation probabilities than equally common non-associated chains. A further reported finding was that TCR beta sequences accurately predicted the HLA-A and HLA-B alleles for most subjects in the first cohort. The study gave a list of around 170 TCR beta chains associated with cytomegalovirus. Some IMGT-functional V segments, including TRBV6-2 and TRBV6-3, could not be told apart with the 87-base-pair reads, so those segments were excluded. V-gene and J-gene trimming of TCR beta chains was associated with a missense DCLRE1C variant in a later genetic analysis, and the association was replicated in an independent cohort. Because counts were too low, approximately 18 rarely observed V segments, including chromosome 9 orphons, were excluded from the earlier analysis of several hundred of the donors. HLA typing was unavailable for some donors at each locus, so association tests used only the typed subset. The cohort was sequenced for TCR beta chains only, and without alpha or paired-chain data the features that could be detected were limited. The only immune exposure information available for the cohort was CMV serostatus. The authors suggested that the approach could potentially be extended to other disease states and immunological phenotypes.

Trimmed from V: 6 bases; trimmed from J: 0 bases; junction bases lacking a gene match: 16. Taken from cysteine to phenylalanine, the CDR3 has 18 residues. CDR3 DNA is the only sequence kept; it has 54 bases, read in frame from the first base. The germline V gene (reference sequence) gives CDR1 as MNHEY and CDR2 as SMNVEV. Libraries were made using the immunoSEQ multiplex PCR assay. A mixture of 60 forward primers for TCR Vbeta segments and 13 reverse primers for TCR Jbeta segments was used in the multiplex PCR. A multiplex PCR assay on genomic DNA amplified the CDR3 region of rearranged TCR beta genes. On the Illumina HiSeq System, the amplified TCR beta libraries were sequenced as 87-base-pair reads. Processing in the source paper ran as follows. In a later analysis, 70 million to 95 million unique TCR beta chains were counted across the 500 to 850 repertoires, and around 11 million of these chains were shared by at least two donors. A nearest-neighbor algorithm error-corrected the raw reads and collapsed the reads into unique sequences, merging closely related sequences to remove PCR and sequencing errors. CDR3 sequences were aligned to IMGT reference sequences to assign V, D and J gene segments. For a sequence to be retained, a match of at least six nucleotides was required to both a V gene segment and a J gene segment. Rearrangements were classified as productive when the CDR3 lacked stop codons and remained in frame with V and J, and all other rearrangements were classified as non-productive. Following IMGT convention, CDR3 was defined as the stretch from the second conserved V-encoded cysteine to the conserved J-encoded phenylalanine. Sequences without an unambiguous match to a single V gene segment were excluded from the earlier analysis of several hundred of the donors. In an earlier analysis of 450 to 700 of the donors, V segments were called functional above 56.7% productive rearrangements and were called segregating when the between-donor standard deviation exceeded 5%. A statistical classification framework was built for diagnosing cytomegalovirus status from the catalog of TCR beta chain sequences. V and J gene assignment, in a later analysis, came from comparing TCR nucleotide sequences with IMGT/GENE-DB human TR gene sequences. The TCRdist pipeline was used in a later analysis to assign CDR3 sequences and most-parsimonious VDJ recombination scenarios. In a later analysis, each TCR beta chain was defined by its CDR3 amino acid sequence together with its V-gene family, and reads without a unique V-gene family were excluded. In a later analysis, 550 to 650 highly shared, low-generation-probability nucleotide sequences were removed to address suspected cross-contamination and a sequencing artifact. For each public chain, a later analysis derived a clonal expansion index from normalized ranks of inferred template counts within each repertoire. Generation probabilities in a later analysis came from a VDJ recombination model fitted to out-of-frame rearrangements, and those results were checked against IGoR. Hypergeometric tests were used in a later analysis to score TCR-TCR, TCR-HLA and TCR-CMV co-occurrence, with a repertoire-size bias correction applied to the TCR pairs. A later analysis estimated false discovery rates by permuting HLA or CMV assignments 20 times. In a later analysis, co-occurring TCRs were grouped using DBSCAN, with TCRdist sequence similarity added in when clustering inside HLA-allele-positive subsets. For co-occurrence clustering, repertoires with fewer than 30,000 or more than 120,000 public chains were excluded, along with four to six repertoires with anomalous nucleotide sharing. The clones in this table, taken by TCRdb from immuneACCESS, are in-frame only. Not every clone is retained; where verified, under half of the shortfall comes from an unresolved V gene, and the cause of the rest is unknown. D and trimming were read from the DNA, whereas the V and J calls and clone size are those reported in that table. Across this sample there are more than 90,000 clones, with approximately 85% seen only once. The leading ten clones occupy approximately 4% of the sample.

The cohort was made up of 650 to 700 healthy bone marrow donors. At the time of sampling, every cohort member was nominally healthy, though immune exposures that went unrecorded were likely present. The donor tested CMV seronegative and was one of the 352 seronegative cohort members. Each donor provided a peripheral blood sample, and peripheral blood mononuclear cells were used for TCR beta sequencing. Genomic DNA extraction from the blood cell samples was performed with the Qiagen DNeasy Blood Extraction Kit. Source material: PBMCs. This chain is built from TRBV27 and TRBJ2-7, and 8 bases in between align with TRBD2. The clonotype comes from a man younger than 40 in good health and CMV-seronegative. Read as DNA, the sequence is TGTGCCAGCAGCTTCGGGGCTAGCGGGTGGTATAGCTCCTACGAGCAGTACTTC. Its translation reads: CASSFGASGWYSSYEQYF.